This T cell receptor (beta chain) was profiled in a study of T cell changes during pregnancy in multiple sclerosis. Clones were read by immunoSEQ multiplex PCR, and TCRdb kept only the in-frame ones, dropping some. The repertoire holds roughly 38,000 clones, with roughly 91% as singletons. This TCR was sampled from a female donor with multiple sclerosis, enrolled in a pregnancy study. Sequencing used CD8+ T cells from peripheral blood mononuclear cells, obtained in the first trimester of pregnancy.

CDR3 nucleotide sequence: TGTGCCAGTAGTAACGGGGGGGTAAACATTCAGTACTTC. Protein: CASSNGGVNIQYF. The chain employs TRBV19 and TRBJ2-4; 8 bases are a match to TRBD2. The V gene's germline CDR1 is LNHDA and CDR2 SQIVND (reference sequence). This CDR3 has 13 residues. V lost 4 bases to trimming and J lost 6 bases; unmatched junction nucleotides: 2.